The clone carrying this T cell receptor beta chain was counted a few times. Its antigen is undetermined. This sample is drawn from a study of CD8+CD57+ T cells in acquired aplastic anemia. Study overall: The DNA of sorted CD4+ and CD8+ cells averaged around 3 ug. Reads per healthy sample averaged about 9.8 million (CD4+) and some 11 million (CD8+). Study-wide points: Around 27 was the count of CD8+ CDR3 sequences that patients shared with controls. Simpson's diversity of CD8+ cells was not significantly different in patients compared with controls.

Genomic DNA served as template for TCR beta VDJ and CDR3 profiling. MiXCR, applied by TCRdb to the reads, yields one record per CDR3 protein. The table includes some 180,000 distinct CDR3 sequences, less than 55% detected once. Trimming removed 4 bases from V and 7 bases from J, with 6 bases in between. In germline, CDR1 is SGDLS, CDR2 YYNGEE. The CDR3 runs 10 residues. Sequencing was carried out using sorted CD4+, CD8+, or CD8+CD57+ T cells (not recorded which) from PBMCs. The source of this sequence is a human donor in good health. This chain links TRBV9 with TRBJ2-7; D may be TRBD1 (5 bases). CDR3 sequence: CASSRGEQYF. The CDR3 DNA reads as TGTGCCAGCAGCAGGGGTGAGCAGTACTTC.